These T cell receptor beta chains were read from a single sample in a study of T cell responses to AZD1222 COVID-19 vaccine. Using immunoSEQ multiplex PCR, the repertoire was profiled, and TCRdb retains in-frame clones only, with some absent. The sample has 130,000 to 150,000 clones; more than 70% are singletons. The sequenced sample was peripheral blood, obtained 28 days after the second AZD1222 dose. The source is an adult who received the AZD1222 COVID-19 vaccine. Both conserved end residues are part of each CDR3. The order of the fields is D gene, J gene, clone size, V gene, CDR3 protein, CDR3 DNA. D genes are given only for firm matches. Clone size appears in some rows only: once, few, many, or a class for an expanded clone.

NA | TRBJ1-1 | NA | TRBV19 | CASSNSNTEAFF | TGTGCCAGTAGTAACAGCAACACTGAAGCTTTCTTT
NA | TRBJ2-2 | NA | TRBV7-3 | CASSLPQANTGELFF | TGTGCCAGCAGCTTACCCCAAGCGAACACCGGGGAGCTGTTTTTT
NA | TRBJ1-4 | NA | TRBV11-1 | CASSPPGAANEKLFF | TGTGCCAGCAGCCCCCCCGGAGCAGCTAATGAAAAACTGTTTTTT
NA | TRBJ2-2 | NA | TRBV10-1 | CASSEKPGAGELFF | TGCGCCAGCAGTGAGAAGCCGGGGGCCGGGGAGCTGTTTTTT
TRBD1 | TRBJ2-7 | NA | TRBV29-1 | CSVATGEAEQYF | TGCAGCGTCGCGACAGGGGAGGCCGAGCAGTACTTC
NA | TRBJ1-1 | NA | TRBV9 | CASSAGLSRERSEAFF | TGTGCCAGCAGCGCTGGTTTATCGAGGGAGCGGTCTGAAGCTTTCTTT
NA | TRBJ1-2 | NA | TRBV28 | CASSLRDSYGYTF | TGTGCCAGCAGTTTACGCGATTCCTATGGCTACACCTTC
TRBD1 | TRBJ1-2 | NA | TRBV5-1 | CASSPGQQNYGYTF | TGCGCCAGCAGCCCGGGACAGCAGAACTATGGCTACACCTTC
TRBD1 | TRBJ1-2 | NA | TRBV27 | CASSFLKQGSFSWGYTF | TGTGCCAGCAGTTTCTTAAAACAGGGGTCGTTTTCTTGGGGCTACACCTTC
TRBD2 | TRBJ2-7 | NA | TRBV28 | CASSYGLAGHYEQYF | TGTGCCAGCAGTTACGGACTAGCGGGTCACTACGAGCAGTACTTC
NA | TRBJ2-1 | NA | TRBV11-3 | CASSLSQPYNEQFF | TGTGCCAGCAGCTTATCGCAGCCCTACAATGAGCAGTTCTTC
TRBD1 | TRBJ1-2 | NA | TRBV27 | CASSLSDRGGYGYTF | TGTGCCAGCAGTTTATCCGACAGGGGAGGCTATGGCTACACCTTC
TRBD2 | TRBJ2-1 | NA | TRBV11-3 | CASRHGLAGGSGYNEQFF | TGTGCCAGCAGACACGGACTAGCGGGAGGCTCAGGCTACAATGAGCAGTTCTTC
NA | TRBJ2-2 | NA | TRBV6-2/TRBV6-3 | CASSYNTLTGTGELFF | TGTGCCAGCAGTTACAACACCTTGACGGGCACCGGGGAGCTGTTTTTT
TRBD2 | TRBJ2-1 | NA | TRBV5-4 | CASSSWTSGRTNEQFF | TGTGCCAGCAGCTCCTGGACTAGCGGGAGGACGAATGAGCAGTTCTTC
NA | TRBJ2-3 | NA | TRBV7-8 | CASSFFTSSTDTQYF | TGTGCCAGCAGCTTCTTTACTAGCAGCACAGATACGCAGTATTTT
TRBD2 | TRBJ2-3 | NA | TRBV7-2 | CASTLAGADTQYF | TGTGCCAGCACTCTAGCGGGAGCAGATACGCAGTATTTT
TRBD2 | TRBJ2-1 | NA | TRBV27 | CASRPGLANNEQFF | TGTGCCAGCCGTCCGGGACTAGCGAACAATGAGCAGTTCTTC
TRBD1 | TRBJ1-5 | NA | TRBV9 | CASSVDPGQGGNQPQHF | TGTGCCAGCAGCGTAGACCCTGGACAGGGAGGCAATCAGCCCCAGCATTTT
TRBD1 | TRBJ1-1 | NA | TRBV3-1/TRBV3-2 | CASSPETGRGTEAFF | TGTGCCAGCAGCCCCGAGACAGGGAGGGGGACTGAAGCTTTCTTT
NA | TRBJ1-1 | NA | TRBV19 | CASRGERVMNTEAFF | TGTGCCAGTAGAGGAGAGAGGGTGATGAACACTGAAGCTTTCTTT
TRBD2 | TRBJ2-3 | NA | TRBV12-5 | CASGLVGLAGAVFADTQYF | TGTGCTAGTGGTTTGGTCGGCCTAGCGGGAGCGGTGTTCGCAGATACGCAGTATTTT
NA | TRBJ1-5 | once | TRBV7-2 | CASSPWAGSNQPQHF | TGTGCCAGCAGCCCCTGGGCAGGCAGCAATCAGCCCCAGCATTTT
NA | TRBJ1-4 | once | TRBV27 | CASSLKRGREKLFF | TGTGCCAGCAGTTTAAAAAGGGGCCGCGAAAAACTGTTTTTT
NA | TRBJ1-3 | NA | TRBV15 | CATSRDTGAGNTIYF | TGTGCCACCAGCAGAGACACGGGGGCGGGAAACACCATATATTTT
NA | TRBJ2-7 | NA | TRBV6-6 | CASSYSRQRYEQYF | TGTGCCAGCAGTTACTCACGACAGCGCTACGAGCAGTACTTC
TRBD1 | TRBJ1-2 | NA | TRBV6-2/TRBV6-3 | CASSYGGQAFLHGYTF | TGTGCCAGCAGTTACGGGGGACAGGCGTTCCTTCATGGCTACACCTTC
TRBD1 | TRBJ1-1 | NA | TRBV3-1/TRBV3-2 | CASSPPAWQQGGFVGTEAFF | TGTGCCAGCAGCCCCCCGGCGTGGCAACAGGGGGGATTTGTAGGCACTGAAGCTTTCTTT
NA | TRBJ1-1 | NA | TRBV6-5 | CASSYQKNTEAFF | TGTGCCAGCAGCTACCAGAAGAACACTGAAGCTTTCTTT
TRBD2 | TRBJ2-7 | NA | TRBV11-3 | CASSLGLAGSSYEQYF | TGTGCCAGCAGCTTAGGACTAGCGGGGTCCTCCTACGAGCAGTACTTC
NA | TRBJ1-6 | NA | TRBV19 | CASSPRVGPPLHF | TGTGCCAGTAGTCCCCGGGTGGGACCACCCCTCCACTTT
TRBD1 | TRBJ2-7 | once | TRBV18 | CASSPADREQYF | TGTGCCAGCTCACCGGCGGACAGGGAGCAGTACTTC
NA | TRBJ2-3 | NA | TRBV2 | CASSENPGPGDTQYF | TGTGCCAGCAGTGAAAACCCCGGACCAGGGGATACGCAGTATTTT
NA | TRBJ2-7 | NA | TRBV6-5 | CASSYSGGVSYEQYF | TGTGCCAGCAGTTACTCCGGAGGGGTCTCCTACGAGCAGTACTTC
NA | TRBJ2-5 | NA | TRBV7-2 | CASSSRRGVETQYF | TGTGCCAGCAGCTCACGCAGGGGGGTAGAGACCCAGTACTTC
NA | TRBJ2-1 | NA | TRBV7-3 | CASSLSGLGVGEQFF | TGTGCCAGCAGCTTATCTGGTCTGGGGGTAGGTGAGCAGTTCTTC
TRBD1 | TRBJ1-1 | few | TRBV4-3 | CASSQAAGQVRTEAFF | TGCGCCAGCAGCCAAGCGGCGGGACAGGTTCGGACTGAAGCTTTCTTT
NA | TRBJ2-5 | NA | TRBV12-3/TRBV12-4 | CASSFDFETQYF | TGTGCCAGCAGTTTTGATTTCGAGACCCAGTACTTC
TRBD1 | TRBJ2-3 | NA | TRBV19 | CASSPGTGRADTQYF | TGTGCCAGTAGCCCCGGGACAGGGCGGGCAGATACGCAGTATTTT
TRBD1 | TRBJ2-7 | few | TRBV27 | CASSLTGQGYEQYF | TGTGCCAGCAGTTTGACGGGACAGGGTTACGAGCAGTACTTC
NA | TRBJ2-7 | NA | TRBV10-3 | CAISDDPFAGGREQYF | TGTGCCATCAGTGACGATCCCTTCGCAGGTGGGCGCGAGCAGTACTTC
TRBD1 | TRBJ1-1 | NA | TRBV4-3 | CASSHGRGGRSTEAFF | TGCGCCAGCAGCCATGGCCGAGGGGGCCGGAGCACTGAAGCTTTCTTT
TRBD1 | TRBJ1-5 | NA | TRBV19 | CASSPRQGAFEPQHF | TGTGCCAGTAGTCCTCGACAGGGGGCTTTTGAGCCCCAGCATTTT
NA | TRBJ2-7 | NA | TRBV11-2 | CASSLGLAPSYEQYF | TGTGCCAGCAGCTTAGGATTAGCCCCTTCCTACGAGCAGTACTTC
NA | TRBJ1-1 | once | TRBV5-1 | CASSLTAGVDTEAFF | TGCGCCAGCAGCTTGACAGCGGGGGTGGACACTGAAGCTTTCTTT
TRBD2 | TRBJ2-1 | NA | TRBV28 | CASSLPSGGAGGPNEQFF | TGTGCCAGCAGTTTACCTTCCGGTGGCGCGGGAGGGCCGAATGAGCAGTTCTTC
TRBD2 | TRBJ2-1 | NA | TRBV19 | CASSPVGLAGSNEQFF | TGTGCCAGTAGCCCGGTCGGACTAGCGGGAAGTAATGAGCAGTTCTTC
NA | TRBJ1-5 | NA | TRBV19 | CASSPQGKGNQPQHF | TGTGCCAGTAGTCCGCAGGGGAAGGGCAATCAGCCCCAGCATTTT
NA | TRBJ2-5 | NA | TRBV7-9 | CASSLEGRTTQYF | TGTGCCAGCAGCTTGGAGGGCCGGACAACCCAGTACTTC
NA | TRBJ2-1 | NA | TRBV19 | CASSIDQGGTSYNEQFF | TGTGCCAGTAGTATAGATCAAGGAGGGACCTCCTACAATGAGCAGTTCTTC
NA | TRBJ1-3 | NA | TRBV11-3 | CASSLDTNSGNTIYF | TGTGCCAGCAGCCTGGACACCAACTCTGGAAACACCATATATTTT
NA | TRBJ2-3 | NA | TRBV12-3/TRBV12-4 | CASSPNRLRQYF | TGTGCCAGCAGTCCAAACAGACTCCGGCAGTATTTT
TRBD1 | TRBJ2-7 | NA | TRBV6-1 | CASSEFQGTGSYEQYF | TGTGCCAGCAGTGAATTCCAGGGGACAGGCTCCTACGAGCAGTACTTC
NA | TRBJ1-2 | NA | TRBV5-6 | CASSSGGPPVGYTF | TGTGCCAGCAGCTCTGGGGGACCTCCGGTGGGCTACACCTTC
TRBD2 | TRBJ2-7 | few | TRBV7-2 | CASSLGGGYEQYF | TGTGCCAGCAGCTTAGGCGGGGGCTACGAGCAGTACTTC